The 12 T cell receptor beta chains below come from one sample, sequenced in a study of blood T cell repertoires in COVID-19. Clones were read by immunoSEQ multiplex PCR, and TCRdb kept only the in-frame ones, dropping some. The profile covers about 260,000 clones, with about 90% appearing a single time and over 3.5% taken by the ten largest. Input material: PBMCs or T cells enriched from blood (not recorded which). Every receptor here comes from a woman under 40 with acute COVID-19.

The gene calls are TRBV5-4 and TRBJ2-2, with D perhaps TRBD2 (5 bases). The CDR3 covers 14 residues. Germline CDR1 reads SGHNT; CDR2 reads YYREEE (reference sequence). Trimming cost V 0 bases and J 6 bases, with 9 bases left between them. CDR3 residues: CASSLDGVAGELFF. As DNA, the CDR3 is TGTGCCAGCAGCTTGGACGGGGTAGCCGGGGAGCTGTTTTTT.

The chain employs TRBV19 and TRBJ2-6, with TRBD2 matching over 7 bases. V lost 7 bases to trimming and J lost 3 bases; unmatched junction nucleotides: 3. Germline V gene lookup returns CDR1 LNHDA and CDR2 SQIVND (reference sequence). The CDR3 spans 14 residues. CDR3 coding DNA: TGTGCCAGTAAGGCGGGGGTTGGGGCCAACGTCCTGACTTTC. Translating it yields CASKAGVGANVLTF.

The J gene is TRBJ2-3, the V gene TRBV27; 7 bases map to TRBD1. V trimming: 8 bases; J trimming: 2 bases; junction bases outside the gene matches: 10. This CDR3 comprises 15 residues. CDR1 and CDR2 from the germline V gene are MNHEY and SMNVEV (reference sequence). The CDR3 region is CASQEPGQITDTQYF. The DNA of the CDR3 is TGTGCCAGCCAAGAACCGGGACAGATCACAGATACGCAGTATTTT.

The J gene is TRBJ2-3, the V gene TRBV15, with 7 bases lining up with TRBD2. V shed 5 bases, J shed 7 bases, and the junction held 12 bases outside the gene matches. CDR3 length equals 15 residues. Germline CDR1 is LNHNV and CDR2 is YYDKDF (reference sequence). DNA of the CDR3: TGTGCCACCAGCGGAGGGACTACAGTGGTACATACGCAGTATTTT. Encoded protein: CATSGGTTVVHTQYF.

The chain uses TRBV28 and TRBJ1-2; the match to TRBD1 covers 7 bases. CDR3 length: 14 amino acids. Germline lookup yields CDR1 MDHEN and CDR2 SYDVKM. V lost 6 bases, J lost 4 bases, and 8 bases stayed unmatched. The CDR3 DNA sequence: TGTGCCAGCAGGTCGAGGGGGCCTTTCTATGGCTACACCTTC. The encoded protein is CASRSRGPFYGYTF.

The V call is TRBV10-3, the J call TRBJ1-4; D gene unclear. This CDR3 is built from 17 residues. Deletions cut 5 bases from V and 7 bases from J, with 23 bases between. The germline V gene has CDR1 ENHRY and CDR2 SYGVKD. The DNA for the CDR3 is TGTGCCATCAGTAACCCAGAATCGGGTTTAGGAGGTGAAAAACTGTTTTTT. It translates to CAISNPESGLGGEKLFF.

This clone was counted once. The chain is built from TRBV4-2 and TRBJ1-6; TRBD1 aligns across 7 bases. J gave up 16 bases and V 0 bases, and 12 bases lay outside the gene matches. Germline V CDR1 and CDR2: LGHNA, YNFKEQ. The CDR3 totals 15 residues. CDR3 DNA: TGTGCCAGCAGCCAAGATCTCGGGGACAGCCAAAGGCTCCACTTT. It encodes CASSQDLGDSQRLHF.

V is TRBV24-1 and J is TRBJ2-4; 7 bases are a match to TRBD1. Per germline, CDR1 KGHDR and CDR2 SFDVKD. Germline trimming cut 2 bases from V and 0 bases from J; bases unmatched to any gene: 12. The CDR3 loop spans 19 amino acids. The CDR3 DNA sequence: TGTGCCACCAGTGATTCTGGGACAGATGAACCACTAGCCAAAAACATTCAGTACTTC. Translated: CATSDSGTDEPLAKNIQYF.

The CDR3 DNA follows: TGTGCCTGGGCAGCCGGGACAACTGCCGACAATCAGCCCCAGCATTTT. It is translated as CAWAAGTTADNQPQHF. This chain uses TRBV30 with TRBJ1-5; tentative D call: TRBD1 (6 bases). There are 16 residues in the CDR3. Germline loops: CDR1 GTSNPN, CDR2 SVGIG (reference sequence). V lost 5 bases, J lost 3 bases, and 20 bases lay in between.

V usage is TRBV28 and J usage is TRBJ1-2; 9 bases are a match to TRBD1. Germline CDR1 MDHEN, CDR2 SYDVKM. The CDR3 has 13 residues. V lost 6 bases, J lost 5 bases, and 4 bases stayed unmatched. CDR3 sequence reads: CASRTGGAYGYTF. The CDR3 region has the DNA TGTGCCAGCAGAACAGGGGGCGCGTATGGCTACACCTTC.

The genes are TRBV6-5 and TRBJ1-2; TRBD1 agrees at 10 bases. V lost 6 bases, J lost 6 bases, and 7 bases stayed unmatched. This CDR3 contains 14 residues. CDR1 MNHEY and CDR2 SVGAGI come from the germline V gene. In nucleotides, the CDR3 is TGTGCCAGCAGCCTGACAGGGGGCGCGAATGGCTACACCTTC. Its protein product is CASSLTGGANGYTF.

The chain couples TRBV4-1 to TRBJ1-5; D ambiguous. The germline V gene encodes CDR1 MGHRA and CDR2 YSYEKL. V was trimmed by 3 bases and J by 0 bases, leaving 12 bases between them. CDR3 length equals 16 residues. This CDR3 is CASSQRHLNSNQPQHF. The CDR3 bases are TGCGCCAGCAGCCAGCGGCACCTCAATAGCAATCAGCCCCAGCATTTT.